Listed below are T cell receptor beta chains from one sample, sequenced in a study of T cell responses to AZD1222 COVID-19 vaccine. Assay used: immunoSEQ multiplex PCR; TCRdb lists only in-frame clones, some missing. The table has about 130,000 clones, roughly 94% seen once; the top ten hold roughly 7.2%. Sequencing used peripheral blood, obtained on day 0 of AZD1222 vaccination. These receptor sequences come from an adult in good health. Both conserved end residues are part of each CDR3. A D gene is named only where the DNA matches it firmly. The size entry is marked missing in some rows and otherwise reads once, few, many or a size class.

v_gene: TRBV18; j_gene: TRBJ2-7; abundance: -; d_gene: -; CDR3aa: CASSEGGGRFYEQYF; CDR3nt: TGTGCCAGCTCGGAAGGGGGGGGGCGCTTCTACGAGCAGTACTTC
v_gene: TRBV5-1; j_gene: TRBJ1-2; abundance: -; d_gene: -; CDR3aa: CASSAQTVTYGYTF; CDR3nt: TGCGCCAGCAGCGCCCAGACAGTTACTTATGGCTACACCTTC
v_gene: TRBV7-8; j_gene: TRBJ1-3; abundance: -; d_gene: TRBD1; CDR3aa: CASSQNRGPRNTIYF; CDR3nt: TGTGCCAGCAGCCAAAACAGGGGGCCGAGAAACACCATATATTTT
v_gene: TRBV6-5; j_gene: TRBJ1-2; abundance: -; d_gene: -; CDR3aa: CASSYSAGVYGYTF; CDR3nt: TGTGCCAGCAGTTACTCGGCAGGAGTCTATGGCTACACCTTC
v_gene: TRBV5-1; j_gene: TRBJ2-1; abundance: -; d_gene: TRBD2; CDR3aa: CASSFQLAAANNEQFF; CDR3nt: TGCGCCAGCAGCTTCCAACTAGCGGCGGCTAACAATGAGCAGTTCTTC
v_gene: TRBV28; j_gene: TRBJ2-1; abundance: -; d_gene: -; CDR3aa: CASSFPSSYNEQFF; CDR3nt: TGTGCCAGCAGTTTTCCGAGCTCCTACAATGAGCAGTTCTTC
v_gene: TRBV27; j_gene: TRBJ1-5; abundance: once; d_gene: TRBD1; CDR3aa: CASRPTGTGGGQPQHF; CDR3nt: TGTGCCAGCAGACCGACAGGGACAGGGGGAGGACAGCCCCAGCATTTT
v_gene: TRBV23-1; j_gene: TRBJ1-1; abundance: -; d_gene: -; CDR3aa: CASKYEQGNTEAFF; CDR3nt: TGCGCCAGCAAGTACGAACAGGGGAACACTGAAGCTTTCTTT
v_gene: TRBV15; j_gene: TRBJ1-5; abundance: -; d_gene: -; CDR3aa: CATSPHRAHNQPQHF; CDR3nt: TGTGCCACCAGCCCGCATCGGGCCCACAATCAGCCCCAGCATTTT
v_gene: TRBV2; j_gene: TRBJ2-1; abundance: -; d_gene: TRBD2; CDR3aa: CASIKTSGSYNEQFF; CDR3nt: TGTGCCAGCATCAAGACTAGCGGGAGTTACAATGAGCAGTTCTTC
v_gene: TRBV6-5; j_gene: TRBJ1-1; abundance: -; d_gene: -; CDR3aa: CASSYDPGMNTEAFF; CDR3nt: TGTGCCAGCAGTTACGATCCAGGGATGAACACTGAAGCTTTCTTT
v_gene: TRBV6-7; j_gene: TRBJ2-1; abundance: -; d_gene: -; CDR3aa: CASSYSTQGSSYNEQFF; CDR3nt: TGTGCCAGCAGTTACTCGACCCAGGGAAGCTCCTACAATGAGCAGTTCTTC
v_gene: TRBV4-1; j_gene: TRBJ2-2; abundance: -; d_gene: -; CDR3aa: CASSPWKFSGELFF; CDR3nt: TGCGCCAGCAGCCCTTGGAAGTTCTCAGGGGAGCTGTTTTTT
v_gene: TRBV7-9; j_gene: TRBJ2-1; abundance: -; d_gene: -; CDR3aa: CASSLAGPAEQFF; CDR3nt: TGTGCCAGCAGCTTAGCGGGCCCGGCGGAGCAGTTCTTC
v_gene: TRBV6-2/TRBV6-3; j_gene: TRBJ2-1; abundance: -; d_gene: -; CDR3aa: CASSYLGPNNEQFF; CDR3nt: TGTGCCAGCAGTTACCTGGGACCTAACAATGAGCAGTTCTTC
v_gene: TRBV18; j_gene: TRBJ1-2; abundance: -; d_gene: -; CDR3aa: CASSEEGHGYTF; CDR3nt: TGTGCCAGCTCAGAAGAGGGGCATGGCTACACCTTC
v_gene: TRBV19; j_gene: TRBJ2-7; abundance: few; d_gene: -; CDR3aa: CASSIRTGYEQYF; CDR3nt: TGTGCCAGTAGTATAAGGACGGGCTACGAGCAGTACTTC
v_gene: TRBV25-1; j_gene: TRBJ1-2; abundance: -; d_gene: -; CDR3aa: CASKGRMLDGYTF; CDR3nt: TGTGCCAGCAAGGGCAGGATGTTGGATGGCTACACCTTC
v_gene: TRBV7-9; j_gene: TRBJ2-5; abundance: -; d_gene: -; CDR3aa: CASSLAWGETQYF; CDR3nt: TGTGCCAGCAGCTTAGCGTGGGGGGAGACCCAGTACTTC
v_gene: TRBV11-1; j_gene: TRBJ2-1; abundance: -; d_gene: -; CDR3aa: CASSRSSYNEQFF; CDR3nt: TGTGCCAGCAGCCGGAGCTCCTACAATGAGCAGTTCTTC
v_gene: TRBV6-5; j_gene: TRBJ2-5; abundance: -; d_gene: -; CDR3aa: CASSYSGRVGPETQYF; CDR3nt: TGTGCCAGCAGTTACTCGGGGAGAGTAGGGCCGGAGACCCAGTACTTC
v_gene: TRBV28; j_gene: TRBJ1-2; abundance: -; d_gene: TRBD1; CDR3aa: CASSFPGTGIRDGYTF; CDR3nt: TGTGCCAGCAGTTTCCCCGGGACAGGGATTAGGGATGGCTACACCTTC
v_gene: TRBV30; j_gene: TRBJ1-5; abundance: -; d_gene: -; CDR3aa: CASDQGVGGQPQHF; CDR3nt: TGTGCCTCGGACCAGGGTGTGGGAGGTCAGCCCCAGCATTTT
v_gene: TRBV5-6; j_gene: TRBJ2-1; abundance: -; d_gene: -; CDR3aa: CASSPGTPYGEQFF; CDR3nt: TGTGCCAGCAGCCCCGGGACTCCTTACGGTGAGCAGTTCTTC
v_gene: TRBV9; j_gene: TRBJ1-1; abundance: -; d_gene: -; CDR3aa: CASSVGGSGNTEAFF; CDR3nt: TGTGCCAGCAGCGTAGGTGGGTCTGGTAACACTGAAGCTTTCTTT
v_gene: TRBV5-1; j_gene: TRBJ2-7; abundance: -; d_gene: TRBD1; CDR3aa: CASSLSRDRPYEQYF; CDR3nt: TGCGCCAGCAGCTTATCCCGGGACAGGCCCTACGAGCAGTACTTC
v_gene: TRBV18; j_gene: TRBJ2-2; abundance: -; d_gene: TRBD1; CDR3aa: CASSAQGTNTGELFF; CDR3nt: TGTGCCAGCTCAGCACAGGGGACGAACACCGGGGAGCTGTTTTTT
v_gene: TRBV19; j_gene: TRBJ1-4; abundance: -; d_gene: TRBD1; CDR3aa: CASRQGNPNEKLFF; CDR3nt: TGTGCCAGTAGACAGGGGAACCCTAATGAAAAACTGTTTTTT
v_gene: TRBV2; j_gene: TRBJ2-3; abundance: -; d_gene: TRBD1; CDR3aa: CASRFTAGTGGIDTQYF; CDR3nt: TGTGCCAGCAGGTTTACCGCCGGGACAGGGGGCATAGATACGCAGTATTTT
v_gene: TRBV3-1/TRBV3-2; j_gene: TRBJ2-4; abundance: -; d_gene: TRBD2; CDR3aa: CASSLSGSSKNIQYF; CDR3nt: TGTGCCAGCAGCCTGAGCGGGAGTTCCAAAAACATTCAGTACTTC
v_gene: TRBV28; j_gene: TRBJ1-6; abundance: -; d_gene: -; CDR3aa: CASSFSSSYNSPLHF; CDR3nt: TGTGCCAGCAGTTTCTCAAGCTCCTATAATTCACCCCTCCACTTT
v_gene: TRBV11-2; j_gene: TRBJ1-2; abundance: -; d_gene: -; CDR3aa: CASSLARDYGYTF; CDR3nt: TGTGCCAGCAGCTTAGCCAGGGACTATGGCTACACCTTC
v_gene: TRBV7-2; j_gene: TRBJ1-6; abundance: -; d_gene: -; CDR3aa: CASSAGLGQINSPLHF; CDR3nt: TGTGCCAGCAGCGCAGGGCTAGGACAGATAAATTCACCCCTCCACTTT
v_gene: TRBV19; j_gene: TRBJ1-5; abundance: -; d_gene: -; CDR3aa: CASWTTRGGGENQPQHF; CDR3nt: TGTGCCAGTTGGACGACCAGGGGCGGTGGGGAGAATCAGCCCCAGCATTTT
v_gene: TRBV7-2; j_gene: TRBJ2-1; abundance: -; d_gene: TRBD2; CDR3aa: CASSSRTSGGNEQFF; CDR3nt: TGTGCCAGCAGCTCAAGGACTAGCGGGGGGAATGAGCAGTTCTTC
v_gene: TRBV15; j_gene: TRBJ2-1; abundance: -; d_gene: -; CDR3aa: CATSRSLVNEQFF; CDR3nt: TGTGCCACCAGCAGATCTCTAGTCAATGAGCAGTTCTTC